The 20 T cell receptor beta chains below all came from one sample that was sequenced in a study of radiation and T cells in renal cell carcinoma. Sequencing used immunoSEQ multiplex PCR; TCRdb keeps in-frame clones, though not all of them. The sample records roughly 170,000 clones, about 88% being singletons. The time point here: blood 4 weeks post-SBRT, at nephrectomy. Documented treatment: 15 Gy SBRT to primary tumor, nephrectomy 4 weeks later. Sample: blood, taken from a patient whose treatment included radiotherapy and nephrectomy. The receptors stem from a woman aged 50 to 60 with renal cell carcinoma.

V usage is TRBV9 and J usage is TRBJ1-2, with D unclear. CDR3 size: 14 residues. Germline CDR1 reads SGDLS; CDR2 reads YYNGEE. V was trimmed by 4 bases and J by 2 bases, leaving 12 bases between them. The CDR3 DNA follows: TGTGCCAGCAGCACGACGACATACAACTATGGCTACACCTTC. Residues: CASSTTTYNYGYTF.

The chain employs TRBV6-6 and TRBJ2-7, with D unclear. This CDR3 has 14 residues. Trimming pared 7 bases from V and 6 bases from J, leaving 19 bases between. Germline V lookup: CDR1 MNHNY, CDR2 SVGAGI (reference sequence). The CDR3 DNA follows: TGTGCCAGCATTAGGGCGGTGGATGTTTTCGAGCAGTACTTC. This gives the protein CASIRAVDVFEQYF.

This clone was picked up a small number of times. The chain employs TRBV5-4 and TRBJ1-4; TRBD1 matches 7 bases. In germline, CDR1 is SGHNT, CDR2 YYREEE (reference sequence). There are 13 residues in the CDR3. V trimming: 0 bases; J trimming: 8 bases; junction bases outside the gene matches: 1. This chain's CDR3 is CASSLGQGEKLFF. The CDR3 DNA is TGTGCCAGCAGCTTGGGACAGGGAGAAAAACTGTTTTTT. The variable domain in full, completed from reference TRBV5-4 and TRBJ1-4, reads ETGVTQSPTHLIKTRGQQVTLRCSSQSGHNTVSWYQQALGQGPQFIFQYYREEENGRGNFPPRFSGLQFPNYSSELNVNALELDDSALYLCASSLGQGEKLFFGSGTQLSVL.

J is TRBJ2-2 and V is TRBV5-1; 7 bases match TRBD1. The CDR3 has 16 amino acids. With 1 base clipped from V and 4 bases from J, the junction kept 7 bases outside the gene matches. Germline V gene lookup returns CDR1 SGHRS and CDR2 YFSETQ. CDR3 residues: CASSLILDRSTGELFF. The CDR3 DNA reads TGCGCCAGCAGCTTGATATTGGACAGGAGCACCGGGGAGCTGTTTTTT.

J is TRBJ2-1 and V is TRBV14; 10 bases fit TRBD2. Germline V gives CDR1 SGHDN, CDR2 FVKESK. The CDR3 length is 16 residues. V dropped 0 bases and J dropped 7; count of bases not matched to a gene: 6. The DNA of the CDR3 is TGTGCCAGCAGCCAAGATCTAGCGGGGGCCGGTAATGAGCAGTTCTTC. This translates into CASSQDLAGAGNEQFF.

V usage is TRBV7-2 and J usage is TRBJ1-5; D ambiguous. Trimming left V 1 base short and J 0 bases short, with 10 bases between. This CDR3 is built from 16 residues. Germline V gives CDR1 SGHTA, CDR2 FQGNSA. The DNA for the CDR3 is TGTGCCAGCAGCTTAGGTACAATGGATAGCAATCAGCCCCAGCATTTT. Its protein product is CASSLGTMDSNQPQHF. Supplemented by reference TRBV7-2 and TRBJ1-5, the full variable domain reads GAGVSQSPSNKVTEKGKDVELRCDPISGHTALYWYRQSLGQGLEFLIYFQGNSAPDKSGLPSDRFSAERTGGSVSTLTIQRTQQEDSAVYLCASSLGTMDSNQPQHFGDGTRLSIL.

This chain joins TRBV6-1 and TRBJ1-5, with a weak D call TRBD1 (5 bases). V lost 7 bases and J 0 bases, leaving 13 bases between the germline ends. Germline CDR1 is MNHNS and CDR2 is SASEGT. The CDR3 consists of 15 residues. The CDR3 is CASTTQGYSNQPQHF. In nucleotides, the CDR3 is TGTGCCAGCACCACCCAGGGCTATAGCAATCAGCCCCAGCATTTT.

The chain recombines TRBV29-1 with TRBJ1-3; D is undetermined. The CDR3 runs 14 residues. Looked up from germline, CDR1 is SQVTM and CDR2 is ANQGSEA. V lost 4 bases and J lost 4, with 14 bases in between. CDR3 in amino acids: CSVALGDLGNTIYF. The CDR3 DNA reads as TGCAGCGTTGCTCTCGGAGACCTCGGAAACACCATATATTTT. The full variable domain, with the rest looked up from reference TRBV29-1 and TRBJ1-3, is SAVISQKPSRDICQRGTSLTIQCQVDSQVTMMFWYRQQPGQSLTLIATANQGSEATYESGFVIDKFPISRPNLTFSTLTVSNMSPEDSSIYLCSVALGDLGNTIYFGEGSWLTVV.

This clone has more than one count but fewer than ten. This chain links TRBV15 with TRBJ2-1; tentatively, D is TRBD1 or TRBD2 (5 bases each). Germline V gene lookup returns CDR1 LNHNV and CDR2 YYDKDF (reference sequence). The V and J ends lost 3 bases and 7 bases respectively, with 19 bases between them. CDR3 length equals 16 residues. This CDR3 reads CATSRLGVRETNEQFF. The CDR3 nucleotides read TGTGCCACCAGCAGGCTAGGGGTCAGGGAGACTAATGAGCAGTTCTTC.

The chain recombines TRBV7-9 with TRBJ1-1; D might be TRBD1 (5 bases). The CDR3 extends over 12 amino acids. CDR1 and CDR2 from the germline V gene are SEHNR and FQNEAQ (reference sequence). The V end lost 1 base, the J end lost 9 bases, and 9 bases lay between the germline ends. In nucleotides, the CDR3 is TGTGCCAGCAGCTTAGAGGGGTCTAAAGCTTTCTTT. Residues: CASSLEGSKAFF.

The V gene is TRBV15, the J gene TRBJ1-1; no reliable D call. The CDR3 totals 14 residues. Germline CDR1 is LNHNV and CDR2 is YYDKDF (reference sequence). The V end was cut by 1 base, the J end by 7 bases, with 13 bases between. CDR3 sequence: CATSRVLTASEAFF. DNA for the CDR3: TGTGCCACCAGCAGAGTACTAACGGCTAGTGAAGCTTTCTTT. Complete variable domain (other parts from reference TRBV15 and TRBJ1-1): DAMVIQNPRYQVTQFGKPVTLSCSQTLNHNVMYWYQQKSSQAPKLLFHYYDKDFNNEADTPDNFQSRRPNTSFCFLDIRSPGLGDTAMYLCATSRVLTASEAFFGQGTRLTVV.

V gene TRBV11-3 combines with J gene TRBJ2-2, with TRBD1 matching 9 bases. CDR3 length: 17 amino acids. From germline, CDR1 is SGHNT and CDR2 YENEEA. Trimming took 6 bases from V and 3 from J; bases not matched to a gene: 11. CDR3 region: CASSSPSGTGHTGELFF. In DNA form, the CDR3 reads TGTGCCAGCAGTTCCCCCTCTGGGACAGGGCACACCGGGGAGCTGTTTTTT.

This chain connects TRBV9 to TRBJ2-1; D is unclear. Trimming cost V 0 bases and J 6 bases, with 16 bases left between them. The CDR3 length is 16 residues. The germline V gene has CDR1 SGDLS and CDR2 YYNGEE. CDR3 DNA: TGTGCCAGCAGCGTAGAAGGTAGCTACTCGACCAATGAGCAGTTCTTC. The encoded protein is CASSVEGSYSTNEQFF.

The chain links TRBV2 to TRBJ2-5, with D unresolved. Germline CDR1 reads SNHLY; CDR2 reads FYNNEI. CDR3 size: 12 residues. Trimming took off 10 bases at V and 9 bases at J, with 18 bases between the two ends. The chain's CDR3 is CAKGSRTLAQYF. The CDR3 DNA reads as TGTGCCAAAGGAAGTAGGACCCTGGCCCAGTACTTC.

The chain uses TRBV9 and TRBJ2-7; the match to TRBD2 covers 8 bases. The junction had 3 bases not matched to a gene; V was cut back by 0 bases and J by 1 base. The germline CDR1 and CDR2 sequences are SGDLS and YYNGEE. The CDR3 has 15 residues. The CDR3 reads CASSVGGGLSYEQYF. The CDR3 DNA sequence: TGTGCCAGCAGCGTAGGCGGGGGGCTATCCTACGAGCAGTACTTC.

The rearrangement uses TRBV29-1 and TRBJ2-3, with D perhaps assigned TRBD1 or TRBD2 (7 bases each). In germline, CDR1 is SQVTM, CDR2 ANQGSEA. V lost 4 bases and J lost 2, with 19 bases in between. CDR3 length: 16 amino acids. CDR3 in DNA: TGCAGCGTTGGGGGACAGCCCCGGGGGGTCACAGATACGCAGTATTTT. Translated, it gives CSVGGQPRGVTDTQYF.

This sequence joins TRBV19 and TRBJ2-2; D not certain. Germline V gene lookup returns CDR1 LNHDA and CDR2 SQIVND (reference sequence). This CDR3 has 14 amino acids. V was shortened by 4 bases and J by 6 bases, with 12 bases between the two germline ends. The CDR3 nucleotides are TGTGCCAGTAGTAATGGGGTGGACGCCGGGGAGCTGTTTTTT. It yields the protein CASSNGVDAGELFF.

The chain employs TRBV19 and TRBJ2-1; tentative D call: TRBD2 (6 bases). CDR3 length equals 13 residues. Germline loops: CDR1 LNHDA, CDR2 SQIVND (reference sequence). V gave up 3 bases and J gave up 6 bases, with 9 bases separating them. This CDR3 reads CASSIGGFNEQFF. Here the CDR3 DNA reads TGTGCCAGTAGTATCGGGGGATTCAATGAGCAGTTCTTC.

The chain employs TRBV9 and TRBJ2-7; 7 positions agree with TRBD1. From germline, CDR1 is SGDLS and CDR2 YYNGEE. J was trimmed by 3 bases and V by 4 bases; bases with no gene match: 31. The CDR3 extends over 22 amino acids. CDR3 in amino acids: CASSPVGGVGPTTGLFHYEQYF. The CDR3 region has the DNA TGTGCCAGCAGCCCAGTAGGTGGGGTTGGTCCAACGACAGGGCTTTTCCACTACGAGCAGTACTTC.

V usage is TRBV10-1 and J usage is TRBJ2-2, with TRBD2 matching 11 bases. Germline V gene sequence: CDR1 WNHNN, CDR2 SYGVQD (reference sequence). The trim removed 8 bases at V and 6 bases at J, leaving 11 bases unmatched. CDR3 length: 16 amino acids. CDR3 coding DNA: TGCGCCAGCTCCAGGGCTAGCGGGGGGCCGGCCGGGGAGCTGTTTTTT. This encodes CASSRASGGPAGELFF.